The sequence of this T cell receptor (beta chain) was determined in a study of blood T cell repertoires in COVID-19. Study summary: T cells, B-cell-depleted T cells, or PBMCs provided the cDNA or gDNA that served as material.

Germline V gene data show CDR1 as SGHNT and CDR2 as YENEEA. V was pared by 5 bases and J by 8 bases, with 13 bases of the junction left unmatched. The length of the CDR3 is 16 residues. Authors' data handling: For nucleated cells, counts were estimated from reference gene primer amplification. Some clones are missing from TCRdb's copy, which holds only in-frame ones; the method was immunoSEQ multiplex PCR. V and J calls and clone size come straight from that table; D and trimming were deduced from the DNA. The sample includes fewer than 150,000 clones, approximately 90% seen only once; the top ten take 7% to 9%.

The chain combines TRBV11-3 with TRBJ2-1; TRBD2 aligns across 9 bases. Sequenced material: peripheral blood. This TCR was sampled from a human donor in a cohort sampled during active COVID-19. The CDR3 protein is CASSPRGAGGRDEQFF. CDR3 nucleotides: TGTGCCAGCAGCCCCCGGGGAGCGGGGGGTCGGGATGAGCAGTTCTTC.